In its sample, the clone carrying this TCR beta chain was seen a few times. Its specificity is not known. Template-switching 5'RACE yielded the TCR cDNA; a universal primer site and UMIs were added in the process. TCRdb analysed the 5' RACE reads with MiXCR anew, one entry per CDR3 protein. The sample lists approximately 450,000 distinct CDR3 sequences, approximately 19% occurring once. These data are taken from a study of T cells after yellow fever vaccination. The overall study: In the case of low-cell-number fractions, SMART-Seq v4 Ultra Low Input was used for preparation.

The CDR3 has 14 amino acids. Per germline, CDR1 SGHRS and CDR2 YFSETQ. V was cut by 0 bases and J by 11 bases, with 16 bases left in between. Findings and caveats of the study: Just a small share of clonotypes turned up in the CD4 compartment as well as the CD8 compartment. Contaminating bulk clonotypes could be abundant in FACS-sorted repertoires.

This chain connects TRBV5-1 to TRBJ2-3; possible D gene TRBD1, 5 bases. The receptor was isolated from a man between 18 and 29 years old who received the YFV17D yellow fever vaccine. Sample: PBMCs, taken before the yellow fever booster vaccination. CDR3 DNA: TGCGCCAGCAGCTTGGGGATGGGGCAGCCTGGGCAGTATTTT. Translating it yields CASSLGMGQPGQYF. Full variable domain (rest looked up from reference TRBV5-1 and TRBJ2-3): KAGVTQTPRYLIKTRGQQVTLSCSPISGHRSVSWYQQTPGQGLQFLFEYFSETQRNKGNFPGRFSGRQFSNSRSEMNVSTLELGDSALYLCASSLGMGQPGQYFGPGTRLTVL.